The 9 T cell receptor beta chains given below trace back to one sample, sequenced in a study of identical twins. Via MiXCR, TCRdb re-called the 5' RACE reads, giving one row per CDR3 protein. Here the sample spans under 500,000 distinct CDR3 sequences, more than 13% being singletons. This same sample was also taken into another study, of yellow fever vaccine responses in identical twins.

Sequenced input: CD4+ T cells sorted from blood. The source of these receptors is a woman under 30 in good health.

The chain has TRBV20-1 and TRBJ2-1; TRBD2 aligns across 9 bases. CDR3 length: 14 residues. The germline V gene has CDR1 DFQATT and CDR2 SNEGSKA (reference sequence). Losses at the gene ends were 1 base for V and 4 bases for J; bases not matched to a gene: 2. The CDR3 sequence: CSARGGLAYNEQFF. CDR3 sequence (DNA): TGCAGTGCTAGAGGCGGACTAGCGTACAATGAGCAGTTCTTC.

This rearrangement joins TRBV15 to TRBJ1-5, with D perhaps matching TRBD1 (6 bases). This CDR3 is 16 amino acids long. The germline gives CDR1 LNHNV, CDR2 YYDKDF (reference sequence). The V end lost 3 bases, the J end lost 2 bases, and 14 bases lay between the germline ends. In DNA form, the CDR3 reads TGTGCCACCAGCAGCGACAGGTTCGGCGGCAATCAGCCCCAGCATTTT. Translation gives CATSSDRFGGNQPQHF.

This clonotype was picked up many times. Written as DNA, the CDR3 is TGTGCCAGCAGCCTTCAGACAGGCCCCTGGGAGACCCAGTACTTC. Translated: CASSLQTGPWETQYF. The chain uses TRBV3-1 and TRBJ2-5; the D gene is possibly TRBD1 (6 bases). The CDR3 is 15 amino acids. Germline CDR1 LGHDT, CDR2 YNNKEL (reference sequence). V was pared by 4 bases and J by 5 bases, with 17 bases between.

The V gene is TRBV7-2, the J gene TRBJ1-5, with D maybe TRBD1 (6 bases). The CDR3 runs 14 residues. V gave up 5 bases and J gave up 3 bases, with 11 bases separating them. In germline, CDR1 is SGHTA, CDR2 FQGNSA. The CDR3 is CASSPGADNQPQHF. The CDR3 region has the DNA TGTGCCAGCAGCCCAGGGGCCGACAATCAGCCCCAGCATTTT.

This clonotype was recorded at least ten times. This sequence joins TRBV12-3 or TRBV12-4 and TRBJ2-1; TRBD2 matches 9 bases. V lost 5 bases to trimming and J lost 4 bases; unmatched junction nucleotides: 9. This CDR3 has 16 amino acids. The CDR3 coding sequence is TGTGCCAGCAGTCTCGAGATGCGGGGGGGATACAATGAGCAGTTCTTC. This gives the protein CASSLEMRGGYNEQFF.

At least ten counts were recorded for this clonotype. This sequence joins TRBV10-1 and TRBJ2-5; no definite D call. V was pared by 0 bases and J by 3 bases, with 8 bases between. Germline values: CDR1 WNHNN, CDR2 SYGVQD (reference sequence). This CDR3 is 14 amino acids long. The CDR3 DNA sequence: TGCGCCAGCAGTGAGTCTATATGGGAAGAGACCCAGTACTTC. Its protein product is CASSESIWEETQYF.

The V call is TRBV2, the J call TRBJ2-3; a possible D gene is TRBD1 (5 bases). Germline V gives CDR1 SNHLY, CDR2 FYNNEI. The CDR3 is 11 residues long. V gave up 3 bases and J gave up 14 bases, with 12 bases separating them. CDR3 nucleotide sequence: TGTGCCAGCAGTGAGGGCCAGGGTTTGTATTTT. Translating it yields CASSEGQGLYF.

The V gene is TRBV12-3 or TRBV12-4, the J gene TRBJ1-5; 7 nucleotides match TRBD1. CDR3 size: 16 residues. V trimming: 5 bases; J trimming: 2 bases; junction bases outside the gene matches: 9. CDR3 amino acids: CASSQGTGAGNQPQHF. In nucleotides, the CDR3 is TGTGCCAGCAGTCAAGGTACAGGGGCTGGCAATCAGCCCCAGCATTTT.

This clonotype was detected only a few times. The chain has TRBV11-2 and TRBJ2-2; no clear D gene. This CDR3 has 12 amino acids. V was shortened by 5 bases and J by 6 bases, with 7 bases between the two germline ends. Germline V gene sequence: CDR1 SGHAT, CDR2 FQNNGV. CDR3 in amino acids: CASSPEAGELFF. The CDR3, as DNA: TGTGCCAGCAGCCCTGAGGCCGGGGAGCTGTTTTTT.